These 18 T cell receptor beta chains share one sample of origin, sequenced in a study of blood T cells in healthy people across ages. A second about 7 to 11 cycle PCR used barcoded and J-beta primers. MiXCR, run by TCRdb on the 5' RACE reads, gives a single entry per CDR3 protein. The repertoire holds some 1,800,000 distinct CDR3 sequences, approximately 40% seen once, with 23% in the top ten. Sequenced input: blood. The receptors were sampled from a human donor in good health.

The table lists this clonotype with a count of one. DNA for the CDR3: TGCGCCAGCAGCTTGCGGCCCTTCGGGGACACTGAAGCTTTCTTT. Protein product: CASSLRPFGDTEAFF. The chain recombines TRBV5-1 with TRBJ1-1, with D unclear. With 1 base removed from V and 3 bases from J, the gap between germline ends came to 13 bases. CDR3 length: 15 residues. Germline CDR1 and CDR2: SGHRS and YFSETQ.

As concerns this clonotype: A much larger clone sits a single nucleotide away, making a read error possible. This chain links TRBV20-1 with TRBJ2-4; D is perhaps TRBD1 (6 bases). Germline V gene lookup returns CDR1 DFQATT and CDR2 SNEGSKA (reference sequence). V was trimmed by 7 bases and J by 13 bases, leaving 26 bases between them. The CDR3 totals 14 residues. The CDR3 DNA reads as TGCAGTGTCATAACCGGGACATGGGGCAATGAGCAGTACTTC. This codes for CSVITGTWGNEQYF.

Concerning this clonotype: Germline and junction disagree at one end, which may indicate a read error. V and J are TRBV5-1 and TRBJ2-1; D is unresolved. Looked up from germline, CDR1 is SGHRS and CDR2 is YFSETQ. The CDR3 extends over 13 amino acids. The CDR3 loop reads CACSFTLGNEQFF. The CDR3, as DNA: TGCGCCTGCAGCTTCACCTTGGGCAATGAGCAGTTCTTC.

Notes on this clonotype: At one end the junction does not follow the germline gene, possibly because of a read error. The chain combines TRBV7-2 with TRBJ2-1; TRBD2 aligns across 7 bases. There are 14 residues in the CDR3. CDR1 and CDR2 from the germline V gene are SGHTA and FQGNSA. The CDR3 reads CASSLMRGGNEQFF. DNA for the CDR3: TGTGCCAGTAGCTTAATGAGGGGAGGGAATGAGCAGTTCTTC.

This clonotype was detected a few times. One end of the junction is discordant with germline, which a read error may explain. V and J are TRBV7-2 and TRBJ2-2; either TRBD1 or TRBD2 may fit D (5 bases each). This CDR3 has 14 amino acids. Looked up from germline, CDR1 is SGHTA and CDR2 is FQGNSA. DNA for the CDR3: TGTGCCAGCAGAGCCCAGGGAAGTACCGGGGTGCTGTTTTTT. The encoded protein is CASRAQGSTGVLFF.

The genes are TRBV5-5 and TRBJ1-6; D is possibly TRBD1 (5 bases). V was pared by 2 bases and J by 10 bases, with 16 bases between. Germline CDR1 reads SGHKS; CDR2 reads YYEKEE (reference sequence). The CDR3 runs to 15 residues. CDR3 DNA: TGTGCCAGCAGCTTTGAGTTGGGGGTACGGTCACCCCTCCACTTT. Translated, it gives CASSFELGVRSPLHF.

This chain links TRBV29-1 with TRBJ1-1; D gene ambiguous. Germline V lookup: CDR1 SQVTM, CDR2 ANQGSEA. V lost 4 bases and J lost 7, with 13 bases in between. The CDR3 sequence is 12 residues long. For the CDR3, the DNA is TGCAGCGTTGGGTCAGTAGCGGGTGAAGCTTTCTTT. Translating gives CSVGSVAGEAFF.

The V call is TRBV12-3 or TRBV12-4, the J call TRBJ2-5; 8 bases line up with TRBD1. The last part of the DNA fits TRBJ2-7 better; the J call may be wrong. This CDR3 has 15 residues. CDR3 in DNA: TGTGCCAGCAGTTTTGGTGGGACAGGCCTATACGAGCAGTACTTC. Encoded protein: CASSFGGTGLYEQYF.

The rearrangement uses TRBV29-1 and TRBJ2-1; possibly TRBD1 for D (6 bases). Germline-derived CDR1 and CDR2 are SQVTM and ANQGSEA. The CDR3 runs to 15 residues. Trimming took off 0 bases at V and 3 bases at J, with 12 bases between the two ends. CDR3 amino acids: CSVEDRGRGYNEQFF. The CDR3 region has the DNA TGCAGCGTTGAAGATCGGGGCAGGGGCTACAATGAGCAGTTCTTC.

A remark on this clonotype: Compared with germline, one end of the junction differs, possibly owing to a read error. The chain recombines TRBV10-3 with TRBJ2-6; the D is unclear. The CDR3 sequence is 15 residues long. Germline CDR1 is ENHRY and CDR2 is SYGVKD. The CDR3 DNA reads as TGTACCATCAGTGATCGAGGAGCGGGGGCCAACGTCCTGACTTTC. This encodes CTISDRGAGANVLTF.

V is TRBV24-1 and J is TRBJ2-7; maybe TRBD1 (6 bases). The V gene lost 3 bases and the J gene lost 1 base, with 12 bases spanning the gap. The CDR3 covers 15 residues. Per the germline V gene, CDR1 is KGHDR and CDR2 is SFDVKD. The CDR3 sequence is CATSDPIRGSYEQYF. As DNA, the CDR3 is TGTGCCACCAGTGATCCGATCAGGGGTTCCTACGAGCAGTACTTC.

This chain uses TRBV7-9 with TRBJ2-1, with D perhaps matching TRBD1 (5 bases). This CDR3 comprises 13 residues. V was trimmed by 4 bases and J by 8 bases, leaving 12 bases between them. Germline V gives CDR1 SEHNR, CDR2 FQNEAQ (reference sequence). The chain's CDR3 is CASSSRVFDEQFF. The CDR3 DNA reads as TGTGCCAGCAGCTCCAGGGTTTTCGATGAGCAGTTCTTC.

This clonotype turned up a few times. Because the CDR3's place on the DNA is in doubt, the DNA is left out and the CDR3 is given as listed by TCRdb. The CDR3 loop is CASSLQVSLNEQYF. This chain uses TRBV19 with TRBJ2-7; the table names TRBD1, a call not compared with the DNA. CDR1 and CDR2 from the germline V gene are LNHDA and SQIVND (reference sequence). The CDR3 length is 14 residues, termini included.

The table lists this clonotype with a few counts. The chain joins TRBV25-1 to TRBJ2-4; D perhaps matches TRBD2 (5 bases). The end of the DNA is better explained by TRBJ2-7, so the J call may be wrong. Germline loops: CDR1 MGHDK, CDR2 SYGVNS. CDR3 length equals 14 residues. CDR3 residues: CASSELLGPYEQYF. Here the CDR3 DNA reads TGTGCCAGCAGTGAGCTACTAGGGCCGTACGAGCAGTACTTC.

This chain connects TRBV7-9 to TRBJ1-3; D uncertain. V lost 7 bases, J lost 2 bases, and 3 bases lay in between. This CDR3 has 11 residues. The V gene's germline CDR1 is SEHNR and CDR2 FQNEAQ (reference sequence). The CDR3 spells CASTAGNTIYF. The CDR3 DNA follows: TGTGCCAGCACAGCTGGAAACACCATATATTTT.

This rearrangement joins TRBV6-1 to TRBJ2-7; 11 nucleotides line up with TRBD1. The V segment lost 0 bases and the J segment 3 bases; nucleotides outside the gene matches: 10. This CDR3 spans 18 amino acids. Germline-derived CDR1 and CDR2 are MNHNS and SASEGT. The CDR3 DNA reads as TGTGCCAGCAGTGAAGCGCTCATTGGACAGGGGGCAGACTACGAGCAGTACTTC. Amino acids: CASSEALIGQGADYEQYF.

The genes are TRBV5-1 and TRBJ1-2; 7 bases are a match to TRBD1. There are 15 residues in the CDR3. Germline V gene sequence: CDR1 SGHRS, CDR2 YFSETQ. V lost 4 bases and J lost 2; bases outside the gene matches: 8. CDR3 nucleotide sequence: TGCGCCAGCAGCCCCAACGGACAGGAAAACTATGGCTACACCTTC. It is translated as CASSPNGQENYGYTF.

The gene calls are TRBV7-6 and TRBJ2-7; 14 nucleotides line up with TRBD2. The CDR3 covers 18 residues. V shed 0 bases, J shed 1 base, and the junction held 5 bases outside the gene matches. Germline-derived CDR1 and CDR2 are SGHVS and FNYEAQ. The CDR3 is CASSLAGLAGDISYEQYF. In DNA, the CDR3 is TGTGCCAGCAGCTTAGCGGGACTAGCGGGGGATATATCCTACGAGCAGTACTTC.